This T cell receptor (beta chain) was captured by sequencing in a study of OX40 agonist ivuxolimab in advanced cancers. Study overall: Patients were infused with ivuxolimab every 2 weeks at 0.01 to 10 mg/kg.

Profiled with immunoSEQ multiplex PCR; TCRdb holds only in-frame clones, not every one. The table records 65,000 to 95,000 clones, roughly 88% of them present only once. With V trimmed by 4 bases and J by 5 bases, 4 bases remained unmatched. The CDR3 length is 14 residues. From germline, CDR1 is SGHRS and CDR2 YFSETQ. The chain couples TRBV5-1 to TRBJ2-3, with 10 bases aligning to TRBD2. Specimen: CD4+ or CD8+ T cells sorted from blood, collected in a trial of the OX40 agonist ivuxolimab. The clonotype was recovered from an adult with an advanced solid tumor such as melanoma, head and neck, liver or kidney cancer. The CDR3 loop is CASSERGGGDTQYF. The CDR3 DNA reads TGCGCCAGCAGCGAGCGGGGGGGCGGAGATACGCAGTATTTT. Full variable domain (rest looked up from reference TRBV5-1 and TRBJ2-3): KAGVTQTPRYLIKTRGQQVTLSCSPISGHRSVSWYQQTPGQGLQFLFEYFSETQRNKGNFPGRFSGRQFSNSRSEMNVSTLELGDSALYLCASSERGGGDTQYFGPGTRLTVL.